The 18 T cell receptor beta chains below come from one sample, sequenced in a study of Ad26.COV2.S vaccination and SARS-CoV-2 variants. Data came from immunoSEQ multiplex PCR; TCRdb stores just in-frame clones and leaves some out. The sample shows about 500,000 clones, approximately 90% of them seen only once. Treatment: 19 received Ad26.COV2.S at low or high dose, single or two shots; about five received placebo; per-sample allocation not given. At day 63 after the first vaccine or placebo injection, samples were drawn. The sample in question was peripheral blood, obtained in a trial of Ad26.COV2.S vaccine versus placebo. These receptors all come from a person aged 18-65 years who received the Ad26.COV2.S COVID-19 vaccine or a placebo.

This clone was seen a single time. V usage is TRBV6-5 and J usage is TRBJ2-2, with TRBD1 matching 9 bases. The CDR3 length is 15 residues. In germline, CDR1 is MNHEY, CDR2 SVGAGI. With V trimmed by 6 bases and J by 4 bases, 6 bases remained unmatched. The CDR3 protein is CASRRGQGITGELFF. As DNA, the CDR3 is TGTGCCAGCAGGAGGGGACAGGGAATCACCGGGGAGCTGTTTTTT.

The chain recombines TRBV10-2 with TRBJ1-4; 7 bases fit TRBD1. The CDR3 length is 14 residues. Germline V lookup: CDR1 WSHSY, CDR2 SAAADI. J gave up 14 bases and V 7 bases, and 16 bases lay outside the gene matches. The CDR3 nucleotides read TGCGCCAGCACCCCAGGGGGGGAGCGGACTGGGCTGTTTTTT. Translation: CASTPGGERTGLFF.

The chain uses TRBV15 and TRBJ2-3; D is unclear. There are 13 residues in the CDR3. V was shortened by 9 bases and J by 4 bases, with 14 bases between the two germline ends. Germline-derived CDR1 and CDR2 are LNHNV and YYDKDF (reference sequence). The CDR3 bases are TGTGCCACATGGCCTGGTCCCCCAGATACGCAGTATTTT. Protein: CATWPGPPDTQYF. Filled out from reference TRBV15 and TRBJ2-3, the complete variable domain reads DAMVIQNPRYQVTQFGKPVTLSCSQTLNHNVMYWYQQKSSQAPKLLFHYYDKDFNNEADTPDNFQSRRPNTSFCFLDIRSPGLGDTAMYLCATWPGPPDTQYFGPGTRLTVL.

This rearrangement joins TRBV6-2 or TRBV6-3 to TRBJ1-3; possibly TRBD1 for D (5 bases). The germline V gene encodes CDR1 MNHEY and CDR2 SVGEGT. V lost 2 bases and J lost 0, with 14 bases in between. The CDR3 loop spans 17 amino acids. The CDR3 spells CASSYETGLSSGNTIYF. Here the CDR3 DNA reads TGTGCCAGCAGTTACGAGACGGGACTGTCCTCTGGAAACACCATATATTTT.

This clone was detected once. The chain is built from TRBV7-8 and TRBJ2-1, with D possibly matching TRBD2 (6 bases). This CDR3 is built from 16 residues. Germline V gives CDR1 SGHVS, CDR2 FQNEAQ. V was trimmed by 1 base and J by 3 bases, leaving 13 bases between them. In DNA form, the CDR3 reads TGTGCCAGCAGCTTAGTTAGCGGAGGGGTCTACAATGAGCAGTTCTTC. This sequence encodes CASSLVSGGVYNEQFF.

This chain joins TRBV2 and TRBJ1-5; perhaps TRBD1 as D (5 bases). Trimming took off 10 bases at V and 3 bases at J, with 19 bases between the two ends. Germline V gene data show CDR1 as SNHLY and CDR2 as FYNNEI. The CDR3 loop spans 15 amino acids. Here the CDR3 reads CATRQKEAFNQPQHF. The CDR3 bases are TGTGCCACCAGACAGAAAGAGGCCTTCAATCAGCCCCAGCATTTT.

V gene TRBV19 combines with J gene TRBJ1-1; D not resolved. The CDR3 is 13 residues long. V lost 1 base and J lost 3, with 6 bases in between. Germline CDR1 is LNHDA and CDR2 is SQIVND (reference sequence). The CDR3 DNA sequence: TGTGCCAGTAGTATAGGATGGGACACTGAAGCTTTCTTT. This translates into CASSIGWDTEAFF.

The chain carries TRBV5-1 and TRBJ2-5; 10 bases agree with TRBD2. The CDR3 has 16 amino acids. Looked up from germline, CDR1 is SGHRS and CDR2 is YFSETQ. V lost 3 bases, J lost 3 bases, and 8 bases stayed unmatched. For the CDR3, the DNA is TGCGCCAGCAGCTGGGCAAGCGGGGGGGACAAAGAGACCCAGTACTTC. It codes for CASSWASGGDKETQYF.

The genes are TRBV7-9 and TRBJ1-1; D unresolved. The germline V gene encodes CDR1 SEHNR and CDR2 FQNEAQ (reference sequence). This CDR3 region has 14 residues. Trimming took off 2 bases at V and 6 bases at J, with 13 bases between the two ends. DNA of the CDR3: TGTGCCAGCAGCTTATACCTGGAACAATCTGAAGCTTTCTTT. Translated: CASSLYLEQSEAFF.

A few counts support this clone. This CDR3 is also generated by other DNA sequences in the sample. This chain joins TRBV5-1 and TRBJ1-4; 7 bases agree with TRBD1. Germline loops: CDR1 SGHRS, CDR2 YFSETQ. V dropped 1 base and J dropped 6; count of bases not matched to a gene: 3. This CDR3 comprises 14 residues. CDR3 DNA: TGCGCCAGCAGCTTGACAGGGGTTGATGAAAAACTGTTTTTT. Protein sequence: CASSLTGVDEKLFF.

This clone was observed once. The chain uses TRBV11-3 and TRBJ1-3; D may be TRBD1 (5 bases). Trimming took 3 bases from V and 10 from J, leaving 13 bases between them. There are 13 residues in the CDR3. Germline V lookup: CDR1 SGHNT, CDR2 YENEEA. The CDR3, as DNA: TGTGCCAGCAGCTTGAATCAGGGTTCGACCATATATTTT. This encodes CASSLNQGSTIYF.

The chain carries TRBV5-8 and TRBJ2-5; TRBD2 agrees at 13 bases. Germline V lookup: CDR1 SGHTS, CDR2 YDEGEE. Unmatched junction bases numbered 9, after V lost 4 bases and J lost 0 bases. CDR3 length: 18 amino acids. The CDR3 DNA reads TGTGCCAGCAGCAAAGGTCCGGGACTAGCGGGAAACCAAGAGACCCAGTACTTC. Protein: CASSKGPGLAGNQETQYF.

The chain links TRBV6-5 to TRBJ2-1; D remains unclear. Germline lookup yields CDR1 MNHEY and CDR2 SVGAGI. V lost 0 bases, J lost 3 bases, and 3 bases lay in between. CDR3 size: 13 residues. CDR3 sequence (DNA): TGTGCCAGCAGTTACTCAGACTACAATGAGCAGTTCTTC. Protein: CASSYSDYNEQFF.

The rearrangement links TRBV5-1 to TRBJ1-1, with a tentative D call TRBD1 (5 bases). Trimming took 2 bases from V and 2 from J, leaving 10 bases between them. Germline V lookup: CDR1 SGHRS, CDR2 YFSETQ. This CDR3 has 14 amino acids. CDR3 in amino acids: CASSFSDSNTEAFF. For the CDR3, the DNA is TGCGCCAGCAGCTTTTCCGACAGTAACACTGAAGCTTTCTTT.

The chain is built from TRBV7-2 and TRBJ2-7; D possibly corresponds to TRBD1 (7 bases). V lost 4 bases to trimming and J lost 3 bases, with 19 bases between them. The CDR3 has 16 residues. Germline CDR1 is SGHTA and CDR2 is FQGNSA. CDR3 sequence (DNA): TGTGCCAGCAGCTGGGGGGAGACAGGGATTATCTACGAGCAGTACTTC. Its protein is CASSWGETGIIYEQYF.

The chain uses TRBV27 and TRBJ2-2; D is undetermined. Trimming cost V 7 bases and J 6 bases, with 15 bases left between them. The CDR3 spans 14 residues. The V gene's germline CDR1 is MNHEY and CDR2 SMNVEV (reference sequence). CDR3 sequence reads: CASTIYVGSGELFF. CDR3 coding DNA: TGTGCCAGCACAATTTACGTGGGATCCGGGGAGCTGTTTTTT.

The chain joins TRBV19 to TRBJ1-4; maybe TRBD1 (5 bases). This CDR3 comprises 15 residues. V was shortened by 0 bases and J by 1 base, with 6 bases between the two germline ends. Germline assignment: CDR1 LNHDA and CDR2 SQIVND (reference sequence). Written as DNA, the CDR3 is TGTGCCAGTAGTATAGAGGGGCGAACTAATGAAAAACTGTTTTTT. Translating it yields CASSIEGRTNEKLFF.

The rearrangement links TRBV4-1 to TRBJ1-1; D unresolved. Between the trimmed V and J ends, which lost 0 bases and 2 bases, there was a span of 10 bases. Germline CDR1 reads MGHRA; CDR2 reads YSYEKL. This CDR3 is 15 amino acids long. The CDR3: CASSQESRENTEAFF. CDR3 DNA: TGCGCCAGCAGCCAAGAAAGTAGGGAAAACACTGAAGCTTTCTTT.